This TCR beta chain was found in a study of T cell changes during pregnancy in multiple sclerosis. Produced via immunoSEQ multiplex PCR; TCRdb's table is partial and in-frame only. The data show about 40,000 clones, roughly 90% seen once. CDR1 MNHNY and CDR2 SVGAGI come from the germline V gene (reference sequence). This CDR3 spans 14 amino acids. V lost 7 bases to trimming and J lost 1 base, with 11 bases between them. The chain has TRBV6-6 and TRBJ1-5; perhaps TRBD1 as D (6 bases). This TCR was sampled from a female donor in good health, enrolled as a control in a pregnancy study. The sequencing used peripheral blood, collected in the second trimester of pregnancy. This CDR3 reads CASKGDGSNQPQHF. CDR3 DNA: TGTGCCAGCAAGGGGGACGGGAGCAATCAGCCCCAGCATTTT.